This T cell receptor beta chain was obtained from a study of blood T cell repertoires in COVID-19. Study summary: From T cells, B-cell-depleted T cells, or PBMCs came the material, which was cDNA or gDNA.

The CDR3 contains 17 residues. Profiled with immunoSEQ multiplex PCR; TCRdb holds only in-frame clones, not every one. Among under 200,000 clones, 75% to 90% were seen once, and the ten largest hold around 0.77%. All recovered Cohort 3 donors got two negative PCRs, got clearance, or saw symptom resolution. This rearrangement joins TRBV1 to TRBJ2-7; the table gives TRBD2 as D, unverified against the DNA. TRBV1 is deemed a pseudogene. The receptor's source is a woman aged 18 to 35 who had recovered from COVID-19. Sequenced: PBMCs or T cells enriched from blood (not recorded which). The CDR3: CTSSQDREGTSSYEQYF. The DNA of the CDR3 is TGCACCAGCAGCCAAGATCGGGAGGGGACTAGTTCCTACGAGCAGTACTTC.